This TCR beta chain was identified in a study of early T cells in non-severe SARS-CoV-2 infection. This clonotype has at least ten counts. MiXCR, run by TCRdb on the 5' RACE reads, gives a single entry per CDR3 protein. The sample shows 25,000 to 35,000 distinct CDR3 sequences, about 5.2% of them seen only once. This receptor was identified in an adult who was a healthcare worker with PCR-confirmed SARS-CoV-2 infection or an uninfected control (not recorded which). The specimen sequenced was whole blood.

The CDR3 sequence: CASSQELAGGGNEQFF. CDR3 sequence (DNA): TGTGCCAGCAGCCAGGAGTTAGCGGGAGGTGGTAATGAGCAGTTCTTC. The chain couples TRBV6-4 to TRBJ2-1; 10 positions agree with TRBD2. The germline gives CDR1 MRHNA, CDR2 SNTAGT. The CDR3 loop spans 16 amino acids. J was trimmed by 7 bases and V by 6 bases; bases with no gene match: 12.